The 25 T cell receptor beta chains in this list originate from one sample, sequenced in a study of PD-1 blockade in classical Hodgkin lymphoma. The patients all showed relapse after autologous stem cell transplantation, while their brentuximab vedotin exposure varied. The method was immunoSEQ multiplex PCR; TCRdb's version includes in-frame clones alone and lacks a portion of them. This table has 43,000 or so clones, approximately 70% appearing once. The sequences come from peripheral blood mononuclear cells (PBMCs), collected at baseline. The receptors originated from a human donor with classical Hodgkin lymphoma.

Written as DNA, the CDR3 is TGTGCCAGCAGCAGCCAGGGTACGGCTAATGAAAAACTGTTTTTT. Protein: CASSSQGTANEKLFF. The rearrangement joins TRBV5-4 to TRBJ1-4; D possibly corresponds to TRBD1 (5 bases). Trimming removed 4 bases from V and 3 bases from J, with 13 bases in between. The CDR3 covers 15 residues. Germline lookup yields CDR1 SGHNT and CDR2 YYREEE (reference sequence). Complete variable domain (other parts from reference TRBV5-4 and TRBJ1-4): ETGVTQSPTHLIKTRGQQVTLRCSSQSGHNTVSWYQQALGQGPQFIFQYYREEENGRGNFPPRFSGLQFPNYSSELNVNALELDDSALYLCASSSQGTANEKLFFGSGTQLSVL.

To note about this clone: A much larger clonotype is one base distant, so this may be a read error. This sample also contains other DNA sequences that code for the same CDR3. This chain uses TRBV6-4 with TRBJ1-2; TRBD1 is a possible D gene (6 bases). Germline-derived CDR1 and CDR2 are MRHNA and SNTAGT. The V gene lost 2 bases and the J gene lost 4 bases, with 8 bases spanning the gap. The CDR3 totals 13 residues. In nucleotides, the CDR3 is TGTGCCAGCAGTGACGGGGGGCGCTATGGCTACACCTTC. Its translation: CASSDGGRYGYTF.

V usage is TRBV21-1 and J usage is TRBJ1-1; the DNA was not used to check the table's D call, TRBD1. TRBV21-1 is termed a pseudogene. The CDR3 loop spans 19 amino acids. CDR3 residues: CASSKKNRDRGSPNTEAFF. Here the CDR3 DNA reads TGTGCCAGCAGCAAAAAGAACCGGGACAGGGGGTCCCCGAACACTGAAGCTTTCTTT.

V is TRBV4-1 and J is TRBJ2-1, with 10 bases fitting TRBD2. V was pared by 4 bases and J by 6 bases, with 6 bases of the junction left unmatched. Germline V gene sequence: CDR1 MGHRA, CDR2 YSYEKL. This CDR3 contains 15 residues. CDR3 in DNA: TGCGCCAGCAGCCCCCCCAGCGGGGGGGTCAATGAGCAGTTCTTC. Translation: CASSPPSGGVNEQFF.

The chain is built from TRBV27 and TRBJ2-1; D possibly matches TRBD1 or TRBD2 (5 bases each). The CDR3 is 15 residues long. Germline CDR1 MNHEY, CDR2 SMNVEV (reference sequence). The V end was cut by 6 bases, the J end by 5 bases, with 17 bases between. DNA of the CDR3: TGTGCCAGCAGGGCTGACGGGACCGACGACAATGAGCAGTTCTTC. It codes for CASRADGTDDNEQFF.

In its sample, this clone is medium-sized. The chain uses TRBV19 and TRBJ1-2; TRBD1 might be the D (5 bases). The CDR3 sequence is 16 residues long. The V gene's germline CDR1 is LNHDA and CDR2 SQIVND (reference sequence). The ends were cut back, 5 bases at V and 4 bases at J, with 20 bases in the middle. The CDR3 protein is CASSPLGGRAIYGYTF. The CDR3 DNA reads TGTGCCAGTAGTCCCCTCGGGGGACGGGCGATCTATGGCTACACCTTC.

This chain joins TRBV5-4 and TRBJ1-1; 7 nucleotides line up with TRBD1. The V segment lost 2 bases and the J segment 7 bases; nucleotides outside the gene matches: 5. The CDR3 totals 13 residues. CDR1 and CDR2 from the germline V gene are SGHNT and YYREEE (reference sequence). CDR3 sequence: CASSFGTDLEAFF. For the CDR3, the DNA is TGTGCCAGCAGCTTTGGGACAGACCTTGAAGCTTTCTTT.

The V and J genes are TRBV12-1 and TRBJ2-1. TRBV12-1 is shown as a pseudogene. The CDR3 has 15 residues. CDR3 bases: TGTGCCAGCAGCTTTACATGGGATCTGTCCAATGAGCAGTTCTTC. Translated: CASSFTWDLSNEQFF.

This rearrangement joins TRBV19 to TRBJ2-1; 14 positions match TRBD2. This CDR3 has 15 amino acids. The germline CDR1 and CDR2 sequences are LNHDA and SQIVND (reference sequence). Trimming took 5 bases from V and 7 from J; bases not matched to a gene: 4. The CDR3 region is CASSLTSGGENEQFF. The CDR3 bases are TGTGCCAGTAGTCTGACTAGCGGGGGGGAGAATGAGCAGTTCTTC.

The chain links TRBV11-1 to TRBJ1-4, with a weak D call TRBD1 (5 bases). The V gene lost 3 bases and the J gene lost 5 bases, with 10 bases spanning the gap. This CDR3 comprises 14 residues. Germline-derived CDR1 and CDR2 are SGHAT and FQDESV (reference sequence). The CDR3 here is CASSFQGENEKLFF. CDR3 sequence (DNA): TGTGCCAGCAGCTTTCAGGGAGAGAATGAAAAACTGTTTTTT.

The chain links TRBV4-2 to TRBJ2-1; 9 bases are shared with TRBD1. After removal of 6 bases from V and 8 bases from J, the junction contained 14 bases not matched to a gene. The V gene's germline CDR1 is LGHNA and CDR2 YNFKEQ. This CDR3 has 16 residues. Here the CDR3 reads CASSGKPGQGDDEQFF. DNA of the CDR3: TGTGCCAGCAGTGGAAAACCGGGACAGGGTGACGATGAGCAGTTCTTC.

The chain employs TRBV14 and TRBJ1-4; tentative D call: TRBD1 (6 bases). From germline, CDR1 is SGHDN and CDR2 FVKESK. V gave up 0 bases and J gave up 8 bases, with 13 bases separating them. The CDR3 has 15 amino acids. The CDR3 bases are TGTGCCAGCAGCCAAGAAAGGGGGGCTGGGGAAAAACTGTTTTTT. Amino acids: CASSQERGAGEKLFF.

J is TRBJ2-5 and V is TRBV11-3; a weak D match, TRBD2 (5 bases). The germline V and J ends were trimmed by 5 bases and 2 bases, with 12 bases remaining between them. The CDR3 contains 14 residues. Germline CDR1 is SGHNT and CDR2 is YENEEA. The CDR3 DNA reads as TGTGCCAGCAGCCTCCGATCGGGACAAGAGACCCAGTACTTC. This gives the protein CASSLRSGQETQYF.

This clone was counted at least ten times. CDR3 in DNA: TGTGCCAGCAGTCTACAGGGTATCGGTCAGCCCCAGCATTTT. Encoded protein: CASSLQGIGQPQHF. The rearrangement joins TRBV2 to TRBJ1-5; possible D gene TRBD1, 6 bases. The CDR3 contains 14 residues. The V end was cut by 5 bases, the J end by 6 bases, with 14 bases between. Germline CDR1 reads SNHLY; CDR2 reads FYNNEI.

The V gene is TRBV7-2, the J gene TRBJ1-1, with a tentative D call TRBD1 (6 bases). The V gene's germline CDR1 is SGHTA and CDR2 FQGNSA. This CDR3 region has 13 residues. The V end lost 1 base, the J end lost 5 bases, and 8 bases lay between the germline ends. Written as DNA, the CDR3 is TGTGCCAGCAGCTTAGGAGGGGGAACTGAAGCTTTCTTT. Its protein is CASSLGGGTEAFF. The whole variable domain, remainder taken from reference TRBV7-2 and TRBJ1-1, is GAGVSQSPSNKVTEKGKDVELRCDPISGHTALYWYRQSLGQGLEFLIYFQGNSAPDKSGLPSDRFSAERTGGSVSTLTIQRTQQEDSAVYLCASSLGGGTEAFFGQGTRLTVV.

As to this clone: A junction boundary mismatches the germline segment, possibly from a read error. This CDR3 is also generated by other DNA sequences in the sample. The chain is built from TRBV20-1 and TRBJ1-2; no definite D call. Germline V CDR1 and CDR2: DFQATT, SNEGSKA (reference sequence). CDR3 length: 9 amino acids. The CDR3 DNA reads as TGCAGTGCTAATTATGGCTACACCTTC. It specifies CSANYGYTF.

V and J are TRBV6-1 and TRBJ2-7; possibly TRBD1 for D (6 bases). Between the trimmed V and J ends, which lost 5 bases and 6 bases, there was a span of 8 bases. This CDR3 comprises 11 residues. The germline CDR1 and CDR2 sequences are MNHNS and SASEGT. The chain's CDR3 is CASSWGLEQYF. DNA for the CDR3: TGTGCCAGCAGTTGGGGGCTCGAGCAGTACTTC.

The chain carries TRBV21-1 and TRBJ1-1; TRBD1, the table's D call, lacks a check against the DNA. TRBV21-1 is a pseudogene. This CDR3 is 15 amino acids long. The CDR3 sequence is CASSKVDKWNTEAFF. The CDR3 nucleotides are TGTGCCAGCAGCAAAGTGGACAAATGGAACACTGAAGCTTTCTTT.

The rearrangement joins TRBV5-1 to TRBJ2-7; weak D call: TRBD1 (6 bases). This CDR3 has 15 residues. Germline-derived CDR1 and CDR2 are SGHRS and YFSETQ. Trimming removed 4 bases from V and 3 bases from J, with 17 bases in between. Here the CDR3 DNA reads TGCGCCAGCAGCGAGTCTCCCGGGACATTCTACGAGCAGTACTTC. As protein: CASSESPGTFYEQYF.

This rearrangement joins TRBV27 to TRBJ1-3; TRBD1 might be the D (5 bases). Germline CDR1 is MNHEY and CDR2 is SMNVEV (reference sequence). The V end lost 6 bases, the J end lost 0 bases, and 12 bases lay between the germline ends. There are 15 residues in the CDR3. The CDR3 sequence: CASSFAGGSGNTIYF. The DNA for the CDR3 is TGTGCCAGCAGCTTCGCGGGGGGCTCTGGAAACACCATATATTTT.

This rearrangement joins TRBV11-2 to TRBJ1-5; no definite D call. V lost 5 bases to trimming and J lost 0 bases, with 8 bases between them. The CDR3 is 14 amino acids. Germline CDR1 reads SGHAT; CDR2 reads FQNNGV. The CDR3 region is CASSPLYSNQPQHF. The CDR3 nucleotides are TGTGCCAGCAGCCCACTCTATAGCAATCAGCCCCAGCATTTT.

The rearrangement uses TRBV12-5 and TRBJ2-7, with 8 bases matching TRBD1. Germline V lookup: CDR1 LGHNT, CDR2 FRNRAP. V lost 2 bases and J lost 5; bases outside the gene matches: 5. The CDR3 runs to 14 residues. This chain's CDR3 is CASGLKAGQDEQYF. Written as DNA, the CDR3 is TGTGCTAGTGGTTTGAAGGCGGGACAGGACGAGCAGTACTTC.

This clone was counted a few times. V gene TRBV7-8 combines with J gene TRBJ2-5, with D uncertain. CDR1 and CDR2 from the germline V gene are SGHVS and FQNEAQ. The CDR3 contains 11 residues. The germline V and J ends were trimmed by 5 bases and 7 bases, with 8 bases remaining between them. CDR3 region: CASSLDVTQYF. The CDR3 region has the DNA TGTGCCAGCAGCCTGGACGTGACCCAGTACTTC.

The genes are TRBV11-3 and TRBJ2-7; 11 bases align to TRBD2. This CDR3 spans 15 amino acids. The germline V gene encodes CDR1 SGHNT and CDR2 YENEEA. J gave up 6 bases and V 0 bases, and 4 bases lay outside the gene matches. CDR3 loop: CASSLELAGVGEQYF. The CDR3 bases are TGTGCCAGCAGCTTAGAACTAGCGGGAGTAGGCGAGCAGTACTTC.

V gene TRBV6-6 combines with J gene TRBJ1-2; D call uncertain. CDR1 and CDR2 (germline): MNHNY, SVGAGI (reference sequence). CDR3 size: 15 residues. V lost 6 bases, J lost 4 bases, and 18 bases lay in between. DNA of the CDR3: TGTGCCAGCAGCCGTTCCCAAGGAGGGCTCTATGGCTACACCTTC. Translated, it gives CASSRSQGGLYGYTF.